This TCR beta chain comes out of a study of T cells in Graves' hyperthyroidism and ophthalmopathy. The study, taken as a whole, reports: Prediction of ophthalmopathy progression came a median around 6 months pre-onset. Ophthalmopathy was separated from stable hyperthyroidism by a 13 V-J model.

The V gene's germline CDR1 is LGHNA and CDR2 YSLEER. CDR3 size: 14 residues. The V gene lost 0 bases and the J gene lost 4 bases, with 9 bases spanning the gap. It was uncontrolled infection, other autoimmune disease, pregnancy or lactation that excluded patients. Using RNA transcripts as the source, TCR beta CDR3 regions were amplified. HTBI primers were used for first-round RT-PCR of the TCR CDR3. TCRdb fed the multiplex PCR reads into MiXCR, producing one record per CDR3 protein. Of around 520,000 distinct CDR3 sequences listed, about 24% are singletons. This clonotype was picked up many times. Antigen unknown.

The chain recombines TRBV4-3 with TRBJ1-1; D is possibly TRBD1 (5 bases). The receptor's source is a woman between 25 and 40 years old with Graves' ophthalmopathy. The specimen was blood. CDR3 in DNA: TGCGCCAGCAGCCAAGATCTGGGGACCACTGAAGCTTTCTTT. Translation: CASSQDLGTTEAFF.